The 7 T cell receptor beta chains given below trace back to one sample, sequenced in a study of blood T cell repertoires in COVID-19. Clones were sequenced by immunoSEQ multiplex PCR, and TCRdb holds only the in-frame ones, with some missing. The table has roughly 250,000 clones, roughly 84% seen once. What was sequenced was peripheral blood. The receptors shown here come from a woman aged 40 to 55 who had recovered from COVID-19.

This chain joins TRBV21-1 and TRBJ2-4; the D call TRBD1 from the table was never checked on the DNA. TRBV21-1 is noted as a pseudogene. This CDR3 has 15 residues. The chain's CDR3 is CASPKGTGGKNIQYF. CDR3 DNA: TGTGCCAGCCCCAAGGGGACAGGAGGCAAAAACATTCAGTACTTC.

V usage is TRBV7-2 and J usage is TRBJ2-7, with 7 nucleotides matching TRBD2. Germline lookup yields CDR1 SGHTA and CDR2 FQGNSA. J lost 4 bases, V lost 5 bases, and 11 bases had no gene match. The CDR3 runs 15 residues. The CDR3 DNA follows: TGTGCCAGCAGCACCCGAGCGGGGCGCGAGTACGAGCAGTACTTC. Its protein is CASSTRAGREYEQYF.

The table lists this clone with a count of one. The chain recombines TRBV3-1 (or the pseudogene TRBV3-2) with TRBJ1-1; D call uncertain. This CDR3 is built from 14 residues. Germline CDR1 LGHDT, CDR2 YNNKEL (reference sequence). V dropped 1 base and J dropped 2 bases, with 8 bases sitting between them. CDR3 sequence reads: CASSQGSVNTEAFF. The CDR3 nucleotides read TGTGCCAGCAGCCAAGGGTCGGTTAACACTGAAGCTTTCTTT.

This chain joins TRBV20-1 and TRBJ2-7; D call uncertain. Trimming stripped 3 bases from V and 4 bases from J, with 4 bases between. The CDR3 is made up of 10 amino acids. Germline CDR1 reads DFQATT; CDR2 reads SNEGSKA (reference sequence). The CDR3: CSASEYEQYF. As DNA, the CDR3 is TGCAGTGCTAGCGAGTACGAGCAGTACTTC.

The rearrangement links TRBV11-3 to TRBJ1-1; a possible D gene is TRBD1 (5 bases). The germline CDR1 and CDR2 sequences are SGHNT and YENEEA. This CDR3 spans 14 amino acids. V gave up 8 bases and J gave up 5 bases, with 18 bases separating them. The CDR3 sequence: CASLPRGAGTEAFF. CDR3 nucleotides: TGTGCCAGCCTCCCACGAGGGGCGGGGACTGAAGCTTTCTTT.

The CDR3 nucleotides are TGTGCCAGCAGTGAATCACAGGGGGCGGGGAACACTGAAGCTTTCTTT. Protein: CASSESQGAGNTEAFF. J is TRBJ1-1 and V is TRBV25-1; TRBD1 matches at 9 bases. The trim removed 1 base at V and 1 base at J, leaving 4 bases unmatched. Germline V CDR1 and CDR2: MGHDK, SYGVNS. The CDR3 runs 16 residues.

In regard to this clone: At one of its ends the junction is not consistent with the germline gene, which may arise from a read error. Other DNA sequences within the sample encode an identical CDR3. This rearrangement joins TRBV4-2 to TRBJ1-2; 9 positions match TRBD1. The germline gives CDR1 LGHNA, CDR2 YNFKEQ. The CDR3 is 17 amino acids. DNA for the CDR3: TGTGCTAGCAGCCAGAGACTCCAACCGGGACAGGGTCGAGACTACACCTTC. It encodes CASSQRLQPGQGRDYTF.